The 12 T cell receptor beta chains below all came from one sample that was sequenced in a study of cytomegalovirus exposure and HLA in healthy donors. Primers included in the PCR were 60 Vbeta and 13 Jbeta primers. Sequencing used immunoSEQ multiplex PCR; TCRdb keeps in-frame clones, though not all of them. In the table there are under 150,000 clones, around a tenth of which are singletons. Sequencing was performed on PBMCs. These TCRs come from a male donor in good health and CMV-seronegative.

This clone was detected a few times. The gene calls are TRBV4-1 and TRBJ1-2; no reliable D call. V lost 0 bases to trimming and J lost 4 bases, with 12 bases between them. The CDR3 is 15 amino acids. The V gene's germline CDR1 is MGHRA and CDR2 YSYEKL. CDR3 bases: TGCGCCAGCAGCCAAGATATCGCAGAATTCTATGGCTACACCTTC. Amino acid sequence: CASSQDIAEFYGYTF.

This clone was seen more than once but under ten times. This chain links TRBV5-6 with TRBJ1-4, with D unresolved. Germline-derived CDR1 and CDR2 are SGHDT and YYEEEE. The CDR3 consists of 16 residues. V was trimmed by 1 base and J by 7 bases, leaving 17 bases between them. The CDR3 protein is CASSLREGWWSEKLFF. The CDR3 coding sequence is TGTGCCAGCAGCTTGCGGGAGGGTTGGTGGAGTGAAAAACTGTTTTTT. The full variable domain, completed using reference TRBV5-6 and TRBJ1-4, is DAGVTQSPTHLIKTRGQQVTLRCSPKSGHDTVSWYQQALGQGPQFIFQYYEEEERQRGNFPDRFSGHQFPNYSSELNVNALLLGDSALYLCASSLREGWWSEKLFFGSGTQLSVL.

The table lists this clone with a few counts. The chain couples TRBV29-1 to TRBJ2-7; D may be TRBD2 (7 bases). The germline V gene has CDR1 SQVTM and CDR2 ANQGSEA. This CDR3 has 9 amino acids. The CDR3 loop is CCTGGPQYF. In nucleotides, the CDR3 is TGCTGCACGGGGGGCCCACAGTACTTC.

This clone was counted only a few times. This sequence joins TRBV11-2 and TRBJ2-2; 9 bases match TRBD2. The CDR3 runs 17 residues. V dropped 3 bases and J dropped 3; count of bases not matched to a gene: 8. CDR1 and CDR2 from the germline V gene are SGHAT and FQNNGV. The CDR3 reads CASSFRGSGRYTGELFF. The CDR3 coding sequence is TGTGCCAGCAGCTTCAGGGGTAGCGGGAGATACACCGGGGAGCTGTTTTTT.

This clone was recorded a few times. CDR3 coding DNA: TGTGCCAGCAGTTTCGGGGTGGGTTACTCCTACGAGCAGTACTTC. Translating gives CASSFGVGYSYEQYF. This rearrangement joins TRBV27 to TRBJ2-7; TRBD2 might be the D (5 bases). Per the germline V gene, CDR1 is MNHEY and CDR2 is SMNVEV (reference sequence). The CDR3 runs to 15 residues. Trimming took off 3 bases at V and 0 bases at J, with 12 bases between the two ends.

This clone was picked up a small number of times. The chain is built from TRBV6-5 and TRBJ2-5; 9 bases agree with TRBD1. The CDR3 covers 16 residues. V was pared by 0 bases and J by 2 bases, with 4 bases of the junction left unmatched. Germline V CDR1 and CDR2: MNHEY, SVGAGI. The DNA for the CDR3 is TGTGCCAGCAGTTACTCAGGGACAGGGCGACAAGAGACCCAGTACTTC. This encodes CASSYSGTGRQETQYF.

This clone has more than one count but fewer than ten. This chain joins TRBV7-9 and TRBJ2-3; 10 bases fit TRBD1. Germline CDR1 SEHNR, CDR2 FQNEAQ (reference sequence). With 7 bases clipped from V and 2 bases from J, the junction kept 6 bases outside the gene matches. The CDR3 has 15 amino acids. CDR3 sequence reads: CASTPGQGDTDTQYF. The DNA for the CDR3 is TGTGCCAGCACCCCTGGACAGGGGGACACAGATACGCAGTATTTT.

This chain connects TRBV11-2 to TRBJ2-5; the match to TRBD1 covers 7 bases. This CDR3 is 13 amino acids long. Trimming removed 8 bases from V and 1 base from J; junction bases left unmatched: 4. The germline CDR1 and CDR2 sequences are SGHAT and FQNNGV. CDR3 loop: CASSQGIQETQYF. The CDR3 region has the DNA TGTGCCAGCTCACAGGGGATCCAAGAGACCCAGTACTTC.

This clone was counted a few times. The rearrangement uses TRBV30 and TRBJ1-2, with D hard to call. This CDR3 is built from 13 residues. V was pared by 3 bases and J by 2 bases, with 10 bases between. The V gene's germline CDR1 is GTSNPN and CDR2 SVGIG (reference sequence). The CDR3 here is CAWRRSPNYGYTF. In DNA form, the CDR3 reads TGTGCCTGGAGGAGGAGTCCAAACTATGGCTACACCTTC.

V usage is TRBV5-6 and J usage is TRBJ2-3; a weak D match, TRBD2 (6 bases). The CDR3 consists of 15 residues. Between the trimmed V and J ends, which lost 4 bases and 6 bases, there was a span of 18 bases. Germline V lookup: CDR1 SGHDT, CDR2 YYEEEE. The CDR3 is CASSALDGGRDTQYF. Written as DNA, the CDR3 is TGTGCCAGCAGCGCCCTGGACGGGGGTCGGGATACGCAGTATTTT.

V gene TRBV19 combines with J gene TRBJ2-3; perhaps TRBD2 as D (5 bases). V was shortened by 4 bases and J by 10 bases, with 9 bases between the two germline ends. CDR3 length: 11 amino acids. The V gene's germline CDR1 is LNHDA and CDR2 SQIVND (reference sequence). The CDR3 loop is CASSKQEAQYF. Written as DNA, the CDR3 is TGTGCCAGTAGTAAGCAGGAGGCGCAGTATTTT.

The chain couples TRBV6-6 to TRBJ1-4; tentatively, D is TRBD1 (6 bases). The CDR3 totals 15 residues. The V gene lost 4 bases and the J gene lost 4 bases, with 13 bases spanning the gap. Germline lookup yields CDR1 MNHNY and CDR2 SVGAGI (reference sequence). The CDR3 DNA is TGTGCCAGCAGTTCTTGGACAGCCCTTAATGAAAAACTGTTTTTT. Protein product: CASSSWTALNEKLFF.